This T cell receptor beta chain comes out of a study of cytomegalovirus exposure and HLA in healthy donors. In the PCR, 60 Vbeta and 13 Jbeta primers were used. Assay: immunoSEQ multiplex PCR; the TCRdb copy retains only in-frame clones and omits some. The sample lists approximately 130,000 clones; approximately 87% were seen once. The CDR3 totals 16 residues. Germline CDR1 SSHAT, CDR2 FNYEAQ (reference sequence). Points on this clone: At one boundary the junction diverges from the germline segment, which might be a read error.

The J gene is TRBJ2-5, the V gene TRBV7-7, with D tentatively TRBD2 (6 bases). The clonotype originates from a man aged 40-50 years in good health and CMV-seronegative. Input material: PBMCs. CDR3 in DNA: TGTGCTAGCAGCTTAGTTGGAGGCGGGGACCAAGAGACCCAGTACTTC. It encodes CASSLVGGGDQETQYF.